The next 23 T cell receptor beta chains were all read from a single sample in a study of Graves' ophthalmopathy and Graves' hyperthyroidism. Amplification of the TCR beta CDR3 regions used RNA transcripts (as template). Following a first-round RT-PCR that used HTBI primers, a second-round multiplex PCR was carried out. TCRdb re-called the multiplex PCR reads with MiXCR, one entry per CDR3 protein. The table lists almost 750,000 distinct CDR3 sequences, 40% of them singletons, with 44% in the top ten. The specimen was peripheral blood. Every receptor here comes from an adult man with Graves' ophthalmopathy.

This clonotype was detected ten times or more. The chain uses TRBV29-1 and TRBJ2-7; D could derive from TRBD1 or TRBD2 (5 bases each). Germline lookup yields CDR1 SQVTM and CDR2 ANQGSEA. The CDR3 runs to 12 residues. V was cut by 7 bases and J by 3 bases, with 13 bases left in between. The CDR3 reads CSAGTGRYEQYF. For the CDR3, the DNA is TGCAGCGCTGGGACCGGGCGCTACGAGCAGTACTTC.

The chain has TRBV25-1 and TRBJ1-2, with D unclear. The CDR3 spans 14 residues. Germline assignment: CDR1 MGHDK and CDR2 SYGVNS. Trimming pared 5 bases from V and 6 bases from J, leaving 16 bases between. CDR3 in amino acids: CASSLRRRKDGYTF. The CDR3 coding sequence is TGTGCCAGCAGTTTACGACGCAGGAAGGATGGCTACACCTTC.

This chain connects TRBV9 to TRBJ1-2; 7 bases align to TRBD1. The J segment lost 8 bases and the V segment lost 4 bases, leaving 14 bases of the junction unmatched. This CDR3 has 15 residues. Germline CDR1 SGDLS, CDR2 YYNGEE. CDR3 DNA sequence: TGTGCCAGCAGCCCAAGTCCCATTAGGGGGCAGGGCTACACCTTC. Translated, it gives CASSPSPIRGQGYTF.

This chain connects TRBV19 to TRBJ2-2, with D perhaps assigned TRBD1 or TRBD2 (6 bases each). The CDR3 runs 17 residues. CDR1 is LNHDA and CDR2 is SQIVND in the germline V gene (reference sequence). V lost 5 bases to trimming and J lost 0 bases, with 16 bases between them. The DNA for the CDR3 is TGTGCCAGTAGTCCCCCCCCGGGGGCCACGAACACCGGGGAGCTGTTTTTT. Amino acid sequence: CASSPPPGATNTGELFF.

The chain has TRBV10-3 and TRBJ2-7; a possible D gene is TRBD1 (6 bases). Trimming took 11 bases from V and 5 from J, leaving 19 bases between them. Germline V lookup: CDR1 ENHRY, CDR2 SYGVKD. CDR3 length equals 13 residues. This CDR3 is CALRGSRMDEQYF. The CDR3 DNA reads as TGTGCCCTTAGGGGGTCACGTATGGACGAGCAGTACTTC.

Only one count was recorded for this clonotype. Possible read error: a much larger clone is one base away. The chain recombines TRBV11-2 with TRBJ2-6, with a possible D match to TRBD1 (7 bases). The CDR3 extends over 17 amino acids. The V and J ends lost 6 bases and 2 bases respectively, with 17 bases between them. Germline lookup yields CDR1 SGHAT and CDR2 FQNNGV. CDR3 sequence: CASSAKEGATGANVLTF. CDR3 in DNA: TGTGCCAGCAGTGCCAAGGAGGGGGCGACTGGGGCCAACGTCCTGACTTTC.

This clonotype was found a few times. The rearrangement uses TRBV20-1 and TRBJ2-5; 7 bases match TRBD1. CDR3 length: 15 amino acids. The germline CDR1 and CDR2 sequences are DFQATT and SNEGSKA (reference sequence). With V trimmed by 0 bases and J by 2 bases, 6 bases remained unmatched. The CDR3 DNA sequence: TGCAGTGCTAGAGACCCTGGGACAGCACAAGAGACCCAGTACTTC. Translation: CSARDPGTAQETQYF.

The chain has TRBV12-3 or TRBV12-4 and TRBJ2-2; D assignment may be TRBD1 or TRBD2 (5 bases each). V lost 5 bases and J lost 7, with 17 bases in between. This CDR3 has 15 residues. The CDR3 loop reads CASSPNTGRHGELFF. The CDR3 nucleotides read TGTGCCAGCAGTCCAAACACGGGACGCCACGGGGAGCTGTTTTTT.

This rearrangement joins TRBV29-1 to TRBJ1-5; no clear D. Germline values: CDR1 SQVTM, CDR2 ANQGSEA. The CDR3 covers 15 residues. The ends were cut back, 8 bases at V and 0 bases at J, with 17 bases in the middle. CDR3 nucleotide sequence: TGCAGCTTGTTTTTGGATACTAATAGCAATCAGCCCCAGCATTTT. As protein: CSLFLDTNSNQPQHF.

The V and J genes are TRBV7-9 and TRBJ1-2; no clear D gene. The V end lost 5 bases, the J end lost 6 bases, and 16 bases lay between the germline ends. The CDR3 spans 14 residues. Per the germline V gene, CDR1 is SEHNR and CDR2 is FQNEAQ (reference sequence). Written as DNA, the CDR3 is TGTGCCAGCAGCCAGTCCTCCCGTGGGGATGGCTACACCTTC. Translated: CASSQSSRGDGYTF.

The gene calls are TRBV5-5 and TRBJ1-5; D is ambiguous. CDR1 SGHKS and CDR2 YYEKEE come from the germline V gene (reference sequence). The CDR3 length is 14 residues. V was cut by 0 bases and J by 6 bases, with 10 bases left in between. The CDR3 sequence: CASSLEGFGQPQHF. The CDR3 DNA reads TGTGCCAGCAGCTTGGAAGGGTTCGGTCAGCCCCAGCATTTT.

This clonotype was recorded once. Germline is not matched at one junction end, which may reflect a read error. V gene TRBV9 combines with J gene TRBJ1-6, with D possibly TRBD1 on 5 matching bases. Germline V lookup: CDR1 SGDLS, CDR2 YYNGEE. The CDR3 runs to 17 residues. Here the CDR3 reads CASSQDRNRGYDSPLHF. Here the CDR3 DNA reads TGCGCCAGCAGCCAAGATCGTAATCGGGGGTACGATTCACCCCTCCACTTT.

This clonotype was seen at least ten times. The chain recombines TRBV24-1 with TRBJ2-5; the D is unclear. The CDR3 totals 11 residues. Germline values: CDR1 KGHDR, CDR2 SFDVKD. Trimming stripped 1 base from V and 5 bases from J, with 1 base between. This CDR3 is CATSDFETQYF. The CDR3 DNA is TGTGCCACCAGTGATTTTGAGACCCAGTACTTC.

V and J are TRBV29-1 and TRBJ1-1; TRBD1 might be the D (6 bases). The CDR3 runs to 11 residues. Germline V gene sequence: CDR1 SQVTM, CDR2 ANQGSEA. The ends were cut back, 8 bases at V and 12 bases at J, with 19 bases in the middle. DNA for the CDR3: TGCAGCCCAGGCCTGGGGACAATAACTTTCTTT. Protein: CSPGLGTITFF.

CDR3 amino acids: CSVEPGGDSPLHF. CDR3 bases: TGCAGCGTTGAACCAGGGGGTGATTCACCCCTCCACTTT. The rearrangement links TRBV29-1 to TRBJ1-6; 7 bases are shared with TRBD1. Germline loops: CDR1 SQVTM, CDR2 ANQGSEA. V was pared by 2 bases and J by 8 bases, with 3 bases of the junction left unmatched. This CDR3 region has 13 residues.

This chain connects TRBV29-1 to TRBJ2-7, with D perhaps TRBD1 (6 bases). CDR3 length: 14 amino acids. Trimming pared 4 bases from V and 7 bases from J, leaving 20 bases between. Looked up from germline, CDR1 is SQVTM and CDR2 is ANQGSEA. For the CDR3, the DNA is TGCAGCGTTGGGACAGCGCCTGGCGCCGGGGAGCAGTACTTC. Amino acids: CSVGTAPGAGEQYF.

This clonotype was recorded only once. The chain has TRBV15 and TRBJ1-2; D unclear. This CDR3 is built from 14 residues. The V gene's germline CDR1 is LNHNV and CDR2 YYDKDF (reference sequence). V was pared by 3 bases and J by 1 base, with 9 bases between. The CDR3 nucleotides read TGTGCCACCAGCAGCTTAAACAGTAACTATGGCTACACCTTC. It is translated as CATSSLNSNYGYTF.

This clonotype was observed at least ten times. V gene TRBV10-3 combines with J gene TRBJ1-5, with a weak D call TRBD1 (6 bases). With 10 bases removed from V and 0 bases from J, the gap between germline ends came to 10 bases. The CDR3 extends over 13 amino acids. Germline V lookup: CDR1 ENHRY, CDR2 SYGVKD. The CDR3 region is CATGTSSNQPQHF. DNA of the CDR3: TGTGCCACCGGGACATCTAGCAATCAGCCCCAGCATTTT.

This clonotype was observed a single time. V gene TRBV19 combines with J gene TRBJ1-2; a possible D gene is TRBD1 (6 bases). The CDR3 is 12 residues long. Per the germline V gene, CDR1 is LNHDA and CDR2 is SQIVND (reference sequence). V dropped 8 bases and J dropped 8 bases, with 15 bases sitting between them. CDR3 DNA sequence: TGTGCCAGTGGGGGGCAGACTTTCGGCTACACCTTC. Protein: CASGGQTFGYTF.

The chain's CDR3 is CASSLSDSGSAYEQYF. CDR3 in DNA: TGTGCCAGCAGCCTCTCAGACTCCGGATCCGCCTACGAGCAGTACTTC. The chain carries TRBV11-2 and TRBJ2-7; D gene unclear. The CDR3 contains 16 residues. The germline V and J ends were trimmed by 5 bases and 2 bases, with 19 bases remaining between them. Germline V gene sequence: CDR1 SGHAT, CDR2 FQNNGV.

The V and J genes are TRBV7-9 and TRBJ1-1; 7 bases line up with TRBD1. The V gene end was trimmed by 5 bases and the J gene end by 7 bases; junction bases not matched to a gene: 10. Germline CDR1 SEHNR, CDR2 FQNEAQ (reference sequence). This CDR3 has 14 residues. CDR3 protein: CASSQVYRGREAFF. CDR3 coding DNA: TGTGCCAGCAGCCAAGTCTACAGGGGCCGTGAAGCTTTCTTT. The full variable domain, with the rest looked up from reference TRBV7-9 and TRBJ1-1, is DTGVSQNPRHKITKRGQNVTFRCDPISEHNRLYWYRQTLGQGPEFLTYFQNEAQLEKSRLLSDRFSAERPKGSFSTLEIQRTEQGDSAMYLCASSQVYRGREAFFGQGTRLTVV.

The table lists this clonotype with many counts. The chain employs TRBV7-8 and TRBJ1-6; possible D gene TRBD1, 5 bases. CDR1 and CDR2 (germline): SGHVS, FQNEAQ. This CDR3 contains 15 residues. V was pared by 0 bases and J by 9 bases, with 12 bases between. The CDR3 protein is CASSLARGIRSPLHF. The CDR3 DNA follows: TGTGCCAGCAGCTTAGCGAGGGGAATTCGTTCACCCCTCCACTTT.

In its sample, this clonotype was seen a few times. The chain carries TRBV7-9 and TRBJ1-5; D is undetermined. Trimming took 0 bases from V and 1 from J, leaving 10 bases between them. The CDR3 totals 16 residues. Per the germline V gene, CDR1 is SEHNR and CDR2 is FQNEAQ (reference sequence). CDR3 loop: CASSLAPPGSNQPQHF. The CDR3 DNA follows: TGTGCCAGCAGCTTAGCTCCCCCCGGGAGCAATCAGCCCCAGCATTTT.